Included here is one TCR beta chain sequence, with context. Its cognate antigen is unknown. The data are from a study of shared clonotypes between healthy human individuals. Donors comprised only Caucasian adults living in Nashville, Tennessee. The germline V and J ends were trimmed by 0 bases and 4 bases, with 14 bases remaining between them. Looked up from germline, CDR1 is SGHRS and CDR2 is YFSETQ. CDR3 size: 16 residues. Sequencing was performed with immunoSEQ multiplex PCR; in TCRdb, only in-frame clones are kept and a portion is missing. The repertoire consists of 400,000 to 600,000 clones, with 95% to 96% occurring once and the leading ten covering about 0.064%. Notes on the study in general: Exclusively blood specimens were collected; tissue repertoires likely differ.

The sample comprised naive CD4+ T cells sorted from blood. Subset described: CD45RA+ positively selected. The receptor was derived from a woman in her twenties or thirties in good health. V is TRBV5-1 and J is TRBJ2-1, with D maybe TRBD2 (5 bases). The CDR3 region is CASSLVPAATYNEQFF. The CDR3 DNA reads TGCGCCAGCAGCTTGGTCCCAGCGGCCACATACAATGAGCAGTTCTTC.